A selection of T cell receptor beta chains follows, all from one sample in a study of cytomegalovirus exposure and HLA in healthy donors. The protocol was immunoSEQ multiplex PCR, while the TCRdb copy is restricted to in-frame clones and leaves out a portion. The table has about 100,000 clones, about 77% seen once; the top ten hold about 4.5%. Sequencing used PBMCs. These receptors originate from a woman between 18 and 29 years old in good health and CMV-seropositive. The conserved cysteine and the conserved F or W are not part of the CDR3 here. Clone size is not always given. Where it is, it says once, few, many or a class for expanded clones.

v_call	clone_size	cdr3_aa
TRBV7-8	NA	ASSLGRTGFNQPQH
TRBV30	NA	AWSVTGRGETQY
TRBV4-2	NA	ASSQWPRSAGTQY
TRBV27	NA	ASSRTSGIKNEQF
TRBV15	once	ATSKPRDSNTDTQY
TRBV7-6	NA	ASSPGQSYEQY
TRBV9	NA	ASSGGTSGSDEQF
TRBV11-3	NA	ASSLDRDRDYEQY
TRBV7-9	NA	ASSYAGGANTEAF
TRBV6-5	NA	ASSTSIRNQPQH
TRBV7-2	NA	ASSLELGKYNEQF
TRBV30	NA	AWSVGGYNEQF
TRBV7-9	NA	ASSLARLAGGIYNEQF
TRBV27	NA	ASRIAGVRTDTQY
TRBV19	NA	ASRPKDRAYEQY
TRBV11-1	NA	ASSLAGGLYEQY
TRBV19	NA	ASSISAGTSSYEQY
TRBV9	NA	ASSVLSGPYEQY
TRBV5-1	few	ASSGLFSGTSYNEQF
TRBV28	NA	ASSLSQPQH
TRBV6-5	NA	ASSLTGGRSTQF
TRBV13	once	ASSLPWREGYEQY
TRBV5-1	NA	ASSLTSTSGYNEQF
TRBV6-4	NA	ASSGLAGDTGELF
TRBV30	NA	AWSVGLQTEAF
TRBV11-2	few	ASSLAGTDTQY
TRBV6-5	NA	ASSYRGRTEAF
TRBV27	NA	ASSFIKRAAYNEQF
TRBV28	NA	ASSYSPPTGGFDEQF
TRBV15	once	ATSRDREGANVLT
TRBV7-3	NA	ASSPITSGRSIEQF
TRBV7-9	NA	ASREGPVNTEAF
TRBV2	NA	ASREGTDYEQY
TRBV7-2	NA	ASSFSGGHNEQF
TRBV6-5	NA	ASSLAGRGDTQY
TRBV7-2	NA	ASSAGGRDQPQH
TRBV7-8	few	ASSSQSGVQETQY
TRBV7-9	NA	ASSLAQGGEQY
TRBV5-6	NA	ASSPLAGGVYEQY
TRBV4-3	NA	ASSQEVLNTGELF
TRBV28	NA	ATGTGWNGYT